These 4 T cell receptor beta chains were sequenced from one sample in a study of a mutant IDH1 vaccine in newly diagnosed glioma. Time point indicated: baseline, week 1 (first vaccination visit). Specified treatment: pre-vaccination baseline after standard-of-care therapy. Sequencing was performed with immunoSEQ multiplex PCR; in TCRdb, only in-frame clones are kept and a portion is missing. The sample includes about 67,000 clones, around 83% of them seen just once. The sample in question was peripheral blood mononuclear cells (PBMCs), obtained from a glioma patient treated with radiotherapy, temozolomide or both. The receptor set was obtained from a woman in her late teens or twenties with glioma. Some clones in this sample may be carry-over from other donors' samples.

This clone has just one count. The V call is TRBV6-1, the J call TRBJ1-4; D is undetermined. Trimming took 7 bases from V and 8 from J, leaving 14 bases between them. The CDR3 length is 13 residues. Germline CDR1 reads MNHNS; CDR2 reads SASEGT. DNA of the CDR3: TGTGCCAGCAAGGTCCCGGGAGGCGAAAAACTGTTTTTT. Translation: CASKVPGGEKLFF.

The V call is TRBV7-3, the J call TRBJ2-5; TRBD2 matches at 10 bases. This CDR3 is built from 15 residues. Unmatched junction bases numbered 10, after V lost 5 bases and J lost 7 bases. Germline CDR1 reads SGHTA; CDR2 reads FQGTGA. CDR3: CASSQKAGGRVTQYF. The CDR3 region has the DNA TGTGCCAGCAGCCAGAAAGCGGGGGGGCGGGTGACCCAGTACTTC.

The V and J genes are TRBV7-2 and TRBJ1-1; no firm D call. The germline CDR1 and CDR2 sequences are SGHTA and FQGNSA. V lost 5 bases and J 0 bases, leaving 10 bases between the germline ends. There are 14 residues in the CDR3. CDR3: CASSPLHLNTEAFF. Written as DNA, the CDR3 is TGTGCCAGCAGCCCCCTCCACTTGAACACTGAAGCTTTCTTT.

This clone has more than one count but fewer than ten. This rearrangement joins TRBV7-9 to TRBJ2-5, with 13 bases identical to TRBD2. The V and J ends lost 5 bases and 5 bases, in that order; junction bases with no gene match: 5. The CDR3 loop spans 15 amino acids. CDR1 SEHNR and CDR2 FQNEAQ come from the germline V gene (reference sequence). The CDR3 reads CASSTSGRDAETQYF. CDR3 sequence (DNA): TGTGCCAGCAGCACTAGCGGGAGGGATGCGGAGACCCAGTACTTC.